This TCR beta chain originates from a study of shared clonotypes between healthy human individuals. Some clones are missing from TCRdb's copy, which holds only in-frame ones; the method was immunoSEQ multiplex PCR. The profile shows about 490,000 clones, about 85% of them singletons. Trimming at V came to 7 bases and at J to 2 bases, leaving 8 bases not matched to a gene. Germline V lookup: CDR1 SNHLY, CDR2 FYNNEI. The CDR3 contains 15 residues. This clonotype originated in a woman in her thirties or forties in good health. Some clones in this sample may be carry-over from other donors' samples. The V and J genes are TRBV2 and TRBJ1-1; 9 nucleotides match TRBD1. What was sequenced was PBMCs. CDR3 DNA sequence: TGTGCCAGCAAGAAACAGGGGGCTGCAAACACTGAAGCTTTCTTT. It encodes CASKKQGAANTEAFF.